The 25 T cell receptor beta chains presented below share a single source sample, sequenced in a study of control samples from healthy donors and cancer patients. Clones were sequenced by immunoSEQ multiplex PCR, and TCRdb holds only the in-frame ones, with some missing. This repertoire includes roughly 190,000 clones. Sequencing was performed on blood. These receptors all stem from a woman in her twenties or thirties in good health.

In regard to this clone: Other DNA sequences in the sample encode the same CDR3. This chain uses TRBV20-1 with TRBJ2-7; no firm D call. Trimming removed 3 bases from V and 3 bases from J, with 3 bases in between. The CDR3 runs 10 residues. Germline V gene sequence: CDR1 DFQATT, CDR2 SNEGSKA (reference sequence). The CDR3: CSARDYEQYF. The CDR3 DNA is TGCAGTGCTAGGGACTACGAGCAGTACTTC.

The rearrangement uses TRBV11-3 and TRBJ2-6; a possible D gene is TRBD2 (6 bases). Per the germline V gene, CDR1 is SGHNT and CDR2 is YENEEA. This CDR3 contains 14 residues. V was trimmed by 5 bases and J by 1 base, leaving 6 bases between them. CDR3 nucleotide sequence: TGTGCCAGCAGCGCGGGGTCTGGGGCCAACGTCCTGACTTTC. It is translated as CASSAGSGANVLTF.

The chain combines TRBV29-1 with TRBJ1-2; 10 bases fit TRBD1. V gave up 5 bases and J gave up 5 bases; unmatched junction bases: 5. CDR3 length: 13 residues. Germline values: CDR1 SQVTM, CDR2 ANQGSEA. CDR3 nucleotides: TGCAGCGTTTTAGGGACAGGGGATTATGGCTACACCTTC. The encoded protein is CSVLGTGDYGYTF.

Its frequency marks this clone as medium-sized (0.01 to 0.1%). The chain carries TRBV7-2 and TRBJ1-3, with a possible D match to TRBD1 (5 bases). Trimming cost V 2 bases and J 0 bases, with 14 bases left between them. This CDR3 has 17 residues. Germline lookup yields CDR1 SGHTA and CDR2 FQGNSA. The CDR3 here is CASSLPETTASGNTIYF. As DNA, the CDR3 is TGTGCCAGCAGCTTACCCGAAACGACAGCCTCTGGAAACACCATATATTTT.

The chain is built from TRBV4-3 and TRBJ1-2; D is perhaps TRBD1 (5 bases). This CDR3 is built from 14 residues. V lost 0 bases, J lost 5 bases, and 10 bases lay in between. The germline CDR1 and CDR2 sequences are LGHNA and YSLEER. The CDR3 DNA sequence: TGCGCCAGCAGCCAAGATCAGGGAAGGTATGGCTACACCTTC. Its protein product is CASSQDQGRYGYTF.

The V and J genes are TRBV5-5 and TRBJ2-7; perhaps TRBD1 as D (7 bases). This CDR3 has 15 residues. Germline V lookup: CDR1 SGHKS, CDR2 YYEKEE (reference sequence). With 0 bases removed from V and 3 bases from J, the gap between germline ends came to 13 bases. The CDR3 region is CASSLGGGTVYEQYF. Here the CDR3 DNA reads TGTGCCAGCAGCTTGGGAGGAGGGACAGTCTACGAGCAGTACTTC.

This rearrangement joins TRBV27 to TRBJ1-2; tentative D call: TRBD1 (5 bases). Germline V gene sequence: CDR1 MNHEY, CDR2 SMNVEV (reference sequence). The V and J ends lost 6 bases and 8 bases respectively, with 22 bases between them. This CDR3 is 15 amino acids long. This CDR3 is CASSLTGGPLRGYTF. CDR3 DNA sequence: TGTGCCAGCAGCTTGACCGGGGGACCGCTTCGGGGCTACACCTTC.

The chain combines TRBV4-3 with TRBJ1-6; D not certain. V lost 0 bases to trimming and J lost 9 bases, with 9 bases between them. The CDR3 runs to 14 residues. Germline CDR1 is LGHNA and CDR2 is YSLEER. DNA for the CDR3: TGCGCCAGCAGCCAAGACTGGGCAATTTCACCCCTCCACTTT. Translated, it gives CASSQDWAISPLHF.

The chain links TRBV3-1 (or the pseudogene TRBV3-2) to TRBJ2-7, with D maybe TRBD1 (5 bases). Germline loops: CDR1 LGHDT, CDR2 YNNKEL (reference sequence). The CDR3 loop spans 16 amino acids. The V gene lost 4 bases and the J gene lost 5 bases, with 21 bases spanning the gap. This CDR3 reads CASSRTTVPGPHEQYF. For the CDR3, the DNA is TGTGCCAGCAGCCGGACAACAGTTCCAGGTCCCCACGAGCAGTACTTC.

V usage is TRBV27 and J usage is TRBJ2-7, with D possibly called TRBD1 or TRBD2 (5 bases each). The germline V and J ends were trimmed by 3 bases and 6 bases, with 9 bases remaining between them. Germline CDR1 reads MNHEY; CDR2 reads SMNVEV (reference sequence). The CDR3 runs 12 residues. The CDR3 reads CASSFWGSEQYF. In DNA, the CDR3 is TGTGCCAGCAGTTTCTGGGGGTCCGAGCAGTACTTC.

The J gene is TRBJ2-1, the V gene TRBV7-2; D may be TRBD2 (6 bases). CDR3 length: 15 amino acids. With 2 bases removed from V and 2 bases from J, the gap between germline ends came to 10 bases. Germline CDR1 is SGHTA and CDR2 is FQGNSA. CDR3 amino acids: CASSLTPGAYNEQFF. CDR3 nucleotide sequence: TGTGCCAGCAGCTTAACACCGGGAGCCTACAATGAGCAGTTCTTC.

The V and J genes are TRBV9 and TRBJ1-1, with D unresolved. The CDR3 runs 14 residues. CDR1 is SGDLS and CDR2 is YYNGEE in the germline V gene. Between the trimmed V and J ends, which lost 4 bases and 1 base, there was a span of 11 bases. For the CDR3, the DNA is TGTGCCAGCAGCCCAACTGCCACGAACACTGAAGCTTTCTTT. Its translation: CASSPTATNTEAFF.

V gene TRBV6-4 combines with J gene TRBJ1-1; no reliable D call. CDR1 and CDR2 (germline): MRHNA, SNTAGT. The ends were cut back, 3 bases at V and 1 base at J, with 6 bases in the middle. This CDR3 is 13 amino acids long. The CDR3 DNA reads as TGTGCCAGCAGTGAATATCAGAACACTGAAGCTTTCTTT. This sequence encodes CASSEYQNTEAFF.

The V gene is TRBV5-1, the J gene TRBJ2-7, with D possibly matching TRBD2 (5 bases). Between the trimmed V and J ends, which lost 0 bases and 0 bases, there was a span of 7 bases. Germline assignment: CDR1 SGHRS and CDR2 YFSETQ. The CDR3 covers 14 residues. In DNA, the CDR3 is TGCGCCAGCAGCTTGGAGGACTCCTCCTACGAGCAGTACTTC. Translation: CASSLEDSSYEQYF.

The chain joins TRBV3-1 (or the pseudogene TRBV3-2) to TRBJ2-2, with D possibly matching TRBD2 (6 bases). The ends were cut back, 1 base at V and 5 bases at J, with 11 bases in the middle. The germline V gene has CDR1 LGHDT and CDR2 YNNKEL (reference sequence). The CDR3 is 15 amino acids. DNA of the CDR3: TGTGCCAGCAGCCAAGTTCGGGCGGGGACCGGGGAGCTGTTTTTT. Its translation is CASSQVRAGTGELFF.

The rearrangement links TRBV13 to TRBJ1-6, with D tentatively TRBD1 (6 bases). Germline V CDR1 and CDR2: PRHDT, FYEKMQ (reference sequence). The V gene lost 0 bases and the J gene lost 15 bases, with 18 bases spanning the gap. The CDR3 is 15 amino acids. DNA of the CDR3: TGTGCCAGCAGCTTAGGCCCCACAGGGACGGGCCACCTCCACTTT. Protein sequence: CASSLGPTGTGHLHF. Using reference TRBV13 and TRBJ1-6 for the parts outside the CDR3, the full variable domain is AAGVIQSPRHLIKEKRETATLKCYPIPRHDTVYWYQQGPGQDPQFLISFYEKMQSDKGSIPDRFSAQQFSDYHSELNMSSLELGDSALYFCASSLGPTGTGHLHFGNGTRLTVT.

The chain carries TRBV27 and TRBJ2-7, with 9 bases aligning to TRBD1. The CDR3 is 15 residues long. The germline V gene has CDR1 MNHEY and CDR2 SMNVEV (reference sequence). Trimming removed 6 bases from V and 2 bases from J; junction bases left unmatched: 8. The chain's CDR3 is CASRSSGTGTYEQYF. The CDR3 nucleotides are TGTGCCAGCAGATCTTCCGGGACAGGGACCTACGAGCAGTACTTC.

The V call is TRBV5-1, the J call TRBJ2-5; 14 nucleotides align to TRBD2. Germline V gene lookup returns CDR1 SGHRS and CDR2 YFSETQ. With 0 bases clipped from V and 2 bases from J, the junction kept 3 bases outside the gene matches. The CDR3 contains 17 residues. This CDR3 reads CASSLGLAGGRQETQYF. DNA of the CDR3: TGCGCCAGCAGCTTGGGACTAGCGGGGGGGCGACAAGAGACCCAGTACTTC.

The V gene is TRBV18, the J gene TRBJ2-7; TRBD2 aligns across 7 bases. The CDR3 runs to 16 residues. Germline CDR1 and CDR2: KGHSH and LQKENI. V dropped 6 bases and J dropped 1; count of bases not matched to a gene: 12. CDR3 sequence reads: CASSPFGGGESYEQYF. CDR3 nucleotide sequence: TGTGCCAGCTCCCCTTTTGGCGGGGGTGAGTCCTACGAGCAGTACTTC.

The chain links TRBV6-7 to TRBJ1-2; 10 bases map to TRBD1. TRBV6-7 is noted as an ORF with a role that remains uncertain. Germline trimming cut 5 bases from V and 0 bases from J; bases unmatched to any gene: 9. The CDR3 spans 17 residues. In nucleotides, the CDR3 is TGTGCCAGCAGTCAAAGCCGGGACAGGGGAACTAACTATGGCTACACCTTC. Its protein product is CASSQSRDRGTNYGYTF.

The rearrangement joins TRBV6-2 or TRBV6-3 to TRBJ2-5; weak D call: TRBD1 (6 bases). The ends were cut back, 5 bases at V and 2 bases at J, with 18 bases in the middle. The CDR3 covers 16 residues. Germline loops: CDR1 MNHEY, CDR2 SVGEGT. The CDR3 region is CASSNGQQRRQETQYF. In DNA form, the CDR3 reads TGTGCCAGCAGTAACGGACAGCAACGGCGGCAAGAGACCCAGTACTTC.

The chain uses TRBV19 and TRBJ1-5, with TRBD1 as a possible D gene (6 bases). Germline V gives CDR1 LNHDA, CDR2 SQIVND (reference sequence). The CDR3 spans 15 residues. The ends were cut back, 7 bases at V and 6 bases at J, with 19 bases in the middle. CDR3 DNA sequence: TGTGCCAGTACCCCCAACGGGGGGGCGAGTCAGCCCCAGCATTTT. It specifies CASTPNGGASQPQHF.

In regard to this clone: This sample also contains other DNA sequences that code for the same CDR3. The chain recombines TRBV7-2 with TRBJ1-5; no clear D. Looked up from germline, CDR1 is SGHTA and CDR2 is FQGNSA. The ends were cut back, 2 bases at V and 0 bases at J, with 8 bases in the middle. The CDR3 loop spans 15 amino acids. CDR3 amino acids: CASSLRGYSNQPQHF. CDR3 in DNA: TGTGCCAGCAGCTTACGAGGTTATAGCAATCAGCCCCAGCATTTT.

The V gene is TRBV7-9, the J gene TRBJ1-2; 12 bases align to TRBD1. CDR1 is SEHNR, CDR2 FQNEAQ, per germline (reference sequence). Trimming at V came to 1 base and at J to 8 bases, leaving 11 bases not matched to a gene. The CDR3 has 17 residues. CDR3 DNA: TGTGCCAGCAGCTTAGGGGGACAGGGGGCGCGTTTTGAAGGCTACACCTTC. This gives the protein CASSLGGQGARFEGYTF.

The J gene is TRBJ1-1, the V gene TRBV12-3 or TRBV12-4; 7 bases are shared with TRBD1. Unmatched junction bases numbered 11, after V lost 11 bases and J lost 5 bases. The CDR3 is 13 residues long. CDR3 in amino acids: CASRGRAGTEAFF. The CDR3 DNA sequence: TGTGCCTCCAGGGGGAGGGCAGGGACTGAAGCTTTCTTT.